These 21 T cell receptor beta chains were sequenced from one sample in a study of monozygotic twins with inflammatory bowel disease. TCRdb re-called the 5' RACE reads; every CDR3 protein appears as one record, without DNA. The sample includes a few hundred thousand distinct CDR3 sequences. The sample was blood. The receptors shown here come from a human donor with ulcerative colitis or Crohn's disease, or a healthy co-twin of an affected twin (not recorded which).

The J gene is TRBJ2-1, the V gene TRBV15; there is no DNA to check the TCRdb D call of TRBD1. CDR1 LNHNV and CDR2 YYDKDF come from the germline V gene (reference sequence). The CDR3 length is 16 residues. The CDR3 sequence is CATSRDPGTAYNEQFF.

The chain couples TRBV30 to TRBJ1-5; TCRdb's D call of TRBD1 is untestable without DNA. CDR3 length: 14 residues. Germline lookup yields CDR1 GTSNPN and CDR2 SVGIG (reference sequence). This chain's CDR3 is CAWSRAGQDQPQHF.

The chain employs TRBV20-1 and TRBJ2-7. Germline assignment: CDR1 DFQATT and CDR2 SNEGSKA (reference sequence). The CDR3 runs to 15 residues. CDR3: CSARDGTGGPKEQYF.

The V and J genes are TRBV7-2 and TRBJ1-5. CDR1 and CDR2 from the germline V gene are SGHTA and FQGNSA. The CDR3 has 17 amino acids. This CDR3 reads CASSLVSGQNSNQPQHF.

The gene calls are TRBV24-1 and TRBJ1-5; TCRdb indicates TRBD1, and absent DNA this call remains unverified. Germline V gene lookup returns CDR1 KGHDR and CDR2 SFDVKD. This CDR3 comprises 12 residues. This chain's CDR3 is CATGDGNQPQHF.

The genes are TRBV7-2 and TRBJ2-4. CDR3 size: 16 residues. Germline CDR1 and CDR2: SGHTA and FQGNSA. CDR3 sequence: CASSLTESRAKNIQYF.

The chain recombines TRBV20-1 with TRBJ2-1; TCRdb lists TRBD1, though no DNA is available to test this call. The CDR3 is 14 amino acids. CDR1 DFQATT and CDR2 SNEGSKA come from the germline V gene (reference sequence). The chain's CDR3 is CSAAKQGRDNEQFF.

This chain joins TRBV6-1 and TRBJ2-5; TCRdb reports TRBD1, a call that lacks DNA to check it against. Germline CDR1 is MNHNS and CDR2 is SASEGT. This CDR3 spans 15 amino acids. CDR3 sequence: CASSRTGSNQETQYF.

CDR3 amino acids: CAISESTSGSTDTQYF. The chain combines TRBV10-3 with TRBJ2-3; TCRdb names TRBD2, which stays unverified in the absence of DNA. The CDR3 has 16 residues. CDR1 and CDR2 (germline): ENHRY, SYGVKD.

V and J are TRBV7-2 and TRBJ2-2. Germline loops: CDR1 SGHTA, CDR2 FQGNSA. This CDR3 comprises 14 residues. CDR3: CASTLGQNTGELFF.

The rearrangement uses TRBV7-2 and TRBJ2-7; TCRdb gives TRBD2 as the D gene, but with no DNA this cannot be confirmed. Germline V gene data show CDR1 as SGHTA and CDR2 as FQGNSA. This CDR3 contains 15 residues. This CDR3 reads CASSLGASRTYEQYF.

The chain recombines TRBV30 with TRBJ2-7; the D call of TRBD1 rests on TCRdb alone, since no DNA is present to check it. This CDR3 is built from 15 residues. From germline, CDR1 is GTSNPN and CDR2 SVGIG (reference sequence). The CDR3 loop reads CAWRGTDRGSREQYF. Together with reference TRBV30 and TRBJ2-7, the CDR3 gives the full variable domain: SQTIHQWPATLVQPVGSPLSLECTVEGTSNPNLYWYRQAAGRGLQLLFYSVGIGQISSEVPQNLSASRPQDRQFILSSKKLLLSDSGFYLCAWRGTDRGSREQYFGPGTRLTVT.

The chain uses TRBV20-1 and TRBJ2-1; TCRdb proposes TRBD2, but this gene call is untestable without DNA. The CDR3 is 16 amino acids. Per germline, CDR1 DFQATT and CDR2 SNEGSKA (reference sequence). CDR3: CSARGTSGGYYNEQFF.

The CDR3 sequence: CATTFGTGGRNEQFF. The rearrangement uses TRBV19 and TRBJ2-1; TCRdb picks TRBD1, but there is no DNA to check that call. CDR1 is LNHDA and CDR2 is SQIVND in the germline V gene (reference sequence). CDR3 length: 15 amino acids. Drawing the rest from reference TRBV19 and TRBJ2-1, the complete variable domain is DGGITQSPKYLFRKEGQNVTLSCEQNLNHDAMYWYRQDPGQGLRLIYYSQIVNDFQKGDIAEGYSVSREKKESFPLTVTSAQKNPTAFYLCATTFGTGGRNEQFFGPGTRLTVL.

V is TRBV2 and J is TRBJ2-1; TCRdb's D gene call, TRBD1, goes unchecked for lack of DNA. The V gene's germline CDR1 is SNHLY and CDR2 FYNNEI. The CDR3 covers 13 residues. The CDR3 reads CASSFIRENEQFF.

The chain recombines TRBV3-1 with TRBJ1-6. CDR1 and CDR2 from the germline V gene are LGHDT and YNNKEL (reference sequence). CDR3 length: 14 amino acids. This CDR3 is CASSQVQYNSPLHF.

The chain carries TRBV5-1 and TRBJ2-6; with no DNA, the TCRdb D assignment of TRBD1 cannot be verified. CDR1 is SGHRS, CDR2 YFSETQ, per germline. The CDR3 sequence is 16 residues long. The CDR3 loop is CASSLGGFSGANVLTF.

V is TRBV6-5 and J is TRBJ1-2. Germline CDR1 and CDR2: MNHEY and SVGAGI. This CDR3 region has 12 residues. The CDR3 reads CASSYDAGGYTF.

The chain joins TRBV30 to TRBJ2-5; TCRdb selects TRBD1, and the lack of DNA leaves this call unchecked. The CDR3 length is 16 residues. Germline values: CDR1 GTSNPN, CDR2 SVGIG (reference sequence). The CDR3 sequence is CAWSDDWTGRGETQYF.

V and J are TRBV9 and TRBJ2-1. From germline, CDR1 is SGDLS and CDR2 YYNGEE. This CDR3 contains 16 residues. Here the CDR3 reads CASTRIAESSYNEQFF.

The genes are TRBV9 and TRBJ2-3; lacking DNA, the TRBD2 call made by TCRdb goes unchecked. This CDR3 has 14 residues. The V gene's germline CDR1 is SGDLS and CDR2 YYNGEE. Here the CDR3 reads CASRQGGNTDTQYF.